Below, 9 T cell receptor beta chains from the same sample are listed, as sequenced in a study of cytomegalovirus exposure and HLA in healthy donors. The PCR employed 60 Vbeta primers together with 13 Jbeta primers. The assay was immunoSEQ multiplex PCR, and TCRdb's table has in-frame clones only and misses some. The table records about 250,000 clones, about nine tenths of them present only once. The sample comprised PBMCs. The receptors were sampled from a girl aged 2 to 10 in good health and CMV-seronegative.

The rearrangement joins TRBV2 to TRBJ2-4, with TRBD2 matching over 13 bases. From germline, CDR1 is SNHLY and CDR2 FYNNEI. The junction had 13 bases not matched to a gene; V was cut back by 5 bases and J by 12 bases. The CDR3 totals 16 residues. The CDR3 DNA reads as TGTGCCAGCAGTTCACTAGCGGGAGGGGGTGGGGGGGGTCAGTACTTC. This translates into CASSSLAGGGGGGQYF.

V usage is TRBV15 and J usage is TRBJ2-7; TRBD1 is a possible D gene (6 bases). CDR1 is LNHNV, CDR2 YYDKDF, per germline (reference sequence). This CDR3 has 14 amino acids. V gave up 0 bases and J gave up 3 bases, with 9 bases separating them. The CDR3 DNA is TGTGCCACCAGCAGAGAAACAGGGAACTACGAGCAGTACTTC. It encodes CATSRETGNYEQYF.

CDR3 residues: CASSLLQSSGNTIYF. CDR3 sequence (DNA): TGTGCCAGCTCACTCCTACAGTCTTCTGGAAACACCATATATTTT. The chain is built from TRBV18 and TRBJ1-3, with D unclear. V lost 4 bases and J lost 1, with 11 bases in between. Germline CDR1 is KGHSH and CDR2 is LQKENI. The CDR3 contains 15 residues.

This clone was counted once. The rearrangement joins TRBV4-1 to TRBJ1-2; TRBD1 aligns across 10 bases. CDR3 length: 17 amino acids. Germline CDR1 is MGHRA and CDR2 is YSYEKL. Trimming removed 1 base from V and 1 base from J; junction bases left unmatched: 6. CDR3 loop: CASSQGGTGDVNYGYTF. Here the CDR3 DNA reads TGCGCCAGCAGCCAAGGTGGGACAGGGGACGTTAACTATGGCTACACCTTC.

This chain links TRBV5-4 with TRBJ1-1; D unresolved. The germline CDR1 and CDR2 sequences are SGHNT and YYREEE (reference sequence). V lost 0 bases and J 3 bases, leaving 12 bases between the germline ends. The length of the CDR3 is 15 residues. CDR3: CASSLESGPDTEAFF. CDR3 bases: TGTGCCAGCAGCTTGGAATCAGGTCCTGACACTGAAGCTTTCTTT.

V usage is TRBV7-9 and J usage is TRBJ1-1, with a tentative D call TRBD1 (6 bases). Germline V lookup: CDR1 SEHNR, CDR2 FQNEAQ (reference sequence). V was pared by 6 bases and J by 6 bases, with 17 bases between. The CDR3 length is 14 residues. CDR3 nucleotides: TGTGCCAGCAGTCCCGGGTTGGGGGCAGCTGAAGCTTTCTTT. Translated, it gives CASSPGLGAAEAFF.

This clone was seen only once. The chain couples TRBV2 to TRBJ2-7; 13 bases fit TRBD2. CDR3 length equals 18 residues. V lost 6 bases to trimming and J lost 2 bases; unmatched junction nucleotides: 13. The germline V gene has CDR1 SNHLY and CDR2 FYNNEI. CDR3 DNA: TGTGCCAGCAGCGCTCGACTAGCGGGGGGTCAGGAAACCTACGAGCAGTACTTC. Its translation is CASSARLAGGQETYEQYF.

In DNA, the CDR3 is TGTGCCAGCAGTTTTGGGGGCTCGCCCTACGAGCAGTACTTC. Encoded protein: CASSFGGSPYEQYF. The chain combines TRBV27 with TRBJ2-7, with a possible D match to TRBD1 (6 bases). The CDR3 is 14 amino acids. Per germline, CDR1 MNHEY and CDR2 SMNVEV (reference sequence). Trimming removed 3 bases from V and 2 bases from J, with 11 bases in between.

The chain uses TRBV7-8 and TRBJ1-2, with TRBD1 matching 7 bases. The CDR3 totals 12 residues. V lost 5 bases, J lost 10 bases, and 7 bases stayed unmatched. CDR1 is SGHVS, CDR2 FQNEAQ, per germline. The CDR3 spells CASSHGRGVYTF. Here the CDR3 DNA reads TGTGCCAGCAGCCACGGCAGGGGGGTCTACACCTTC.